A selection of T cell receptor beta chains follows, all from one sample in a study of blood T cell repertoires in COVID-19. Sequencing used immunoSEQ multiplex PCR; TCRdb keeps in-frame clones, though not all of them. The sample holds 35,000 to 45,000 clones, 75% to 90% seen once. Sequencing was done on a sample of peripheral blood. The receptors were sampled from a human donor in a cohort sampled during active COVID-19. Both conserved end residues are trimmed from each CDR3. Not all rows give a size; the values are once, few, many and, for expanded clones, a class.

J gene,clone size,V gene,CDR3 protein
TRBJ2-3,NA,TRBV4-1,ASSQDGSGGATDTQY
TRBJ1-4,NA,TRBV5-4,ASSRGQGRGEKLF
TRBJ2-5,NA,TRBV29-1,SVAVEGLGTQY
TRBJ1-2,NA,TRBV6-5,ASSTAGYGYT
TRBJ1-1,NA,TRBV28,ASSSGQGLNTEAF
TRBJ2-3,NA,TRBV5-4,ASSFRVNTDTQY
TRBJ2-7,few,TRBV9,ASSVDLAGEQY
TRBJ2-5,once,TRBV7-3,ASSLSGGERETQY
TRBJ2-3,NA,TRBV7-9,ASSLREDTQY
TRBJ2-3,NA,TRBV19,ASSIRGISTDTQY
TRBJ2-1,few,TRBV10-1,ASSDLGLADHYNEQF
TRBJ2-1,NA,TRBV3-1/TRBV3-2,ASTQVWPNEQF
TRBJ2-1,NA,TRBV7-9,ASSKRDRGENEQF
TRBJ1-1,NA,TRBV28,ASSSNDRGNTEAF
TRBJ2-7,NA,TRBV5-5,ASSLGLAGVGPYEQY
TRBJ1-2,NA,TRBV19,ASREDRGSNYGYT
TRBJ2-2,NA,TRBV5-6,ASSLGGAGELF
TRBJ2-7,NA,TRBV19,AGKGTGGTEQY
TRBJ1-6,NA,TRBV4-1,ASSRGTGGSSYNSPLH
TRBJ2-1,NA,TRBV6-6,ASSYLDRGGTQF
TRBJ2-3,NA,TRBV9,ASSVGEQGTDTQY
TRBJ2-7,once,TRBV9,ASSLAGGTYEQY
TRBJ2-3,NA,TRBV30,AWSPGAGGRDTQY
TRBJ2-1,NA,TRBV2,ASSEYASGSNEQF
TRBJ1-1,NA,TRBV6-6,ASSYSGRLNTEAF
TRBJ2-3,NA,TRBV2,ASSEGARAGGGTDTQY
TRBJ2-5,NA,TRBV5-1,ASSLSGNQETQY
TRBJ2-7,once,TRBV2,ASSETLDSY
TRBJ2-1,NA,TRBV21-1,ASSRPGRRDRAFVGF
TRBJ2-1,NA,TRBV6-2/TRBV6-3,ASSNQGAYYNEQF
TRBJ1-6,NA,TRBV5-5,ASSPGTGQGAGNSPLH
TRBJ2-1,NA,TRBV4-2,ASTSAGAGGSNEQF
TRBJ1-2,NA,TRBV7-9,ASSLDTQWTGRYGYT
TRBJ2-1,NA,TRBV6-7,ARSAPAWYNEQF
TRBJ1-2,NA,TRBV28,ASSPSGDYGYT
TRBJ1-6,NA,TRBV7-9,ASSFGQGGSPLH
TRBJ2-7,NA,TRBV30,AWSRGSSYEQY